A single sample gave rise to the 8 T cell receptor beta chains below, sequenced in a study of identical twins. TCRdb reprocessed the 5' RACE reads via MiXCR and lists one record per CDR3 protein. The top ten hold about 0.27% of the sample, which has around 1.7 million distinct CDR3 sequences, more than 30% seen once. The sequenced sample consisted of cord blood. The receptors stem from a newborn girl in good health.

In its sample, this clonotype was seen a few times. The chain links TRBV20-1 to TRBJ1-2, with 7 bases fitting TRBD1. Germline assignment: CDR1 DFQATT and CDR2 SNEGSKA (reference sequence). V dropped 2 bases and J dropped 0; count of bases not matched to a gene: 9. This CDR3 comprises 16 residues. The CDR3 DNA sequence: TGCAGTGCTAGATCCAAACAGGGGTCCCCTAACTATGGCTACACCTTC. It codes for CSARSKQGSPNYGYTF.

In this sample, this clonotype turned up a few times. This chain connects TRBV4-1 to TRBJ2-7, with D perhaps TRBD1 (5 bases). Per the germline V gene, CDR1 is MGHRA and CDR2 is YSYEKL. V lost 0 bases to trimming and J lost 2 bases, with 8 bases between them. The CDR3 has 14 amino acids. The CDR3 DNA sequence: TGCGCCAGCAGCCAAGAGACAGCCCCCTACGAGCAGTACTTC. Its translation is CASSQETAPYEQYF.

This CDR3 reads CASGPFLNTEAFF. In nucleotides, the CDR3 is TGTGCCAGCGGACCCTTTCTGAACACTGAAGCTTTCTTT. The rearrangement links TRBV4-2 to TRBJ1-1; no clear D gene. CDR3 length: 13 residues. Germline V CDR1 and CDR2: LGHNA, YNFKEQ. The V end lost 8 bases, the J end lost 0 bases, and 10 bases lay between the germline ends.

This clonotype came up a few times. J is TRBJ1-1 and V is TRBV27; D is uncertain. The V end was cut by 2 bases, the J end by 3 bases, with 7 bases between. The CDR3 is made up of 13 amino acids. Germline V lookup: CDR1 MNHEY, CDR2 SMNVEV (reference sequence). CDR3 loop: CASSLQVYTEAFF. CDR3 DNA: TGTGCCAGCAGTTTACAGGTCTACACTGAAGCTTTCTTT.

This chain connects TRBV5-6 to TRBJ1-4; TRBD1 agrees at 8 bases. Germline V gene data show CDR1 as SGHDT and CDR2 as YYEEEE. This CDR3 is 19 amino acids long. The trim removed 1 base at V and 6 bases at J, leaving 17 bases unmatched. The chain's CDR3 is CASSLYGTRTGGLYEKLFF. In DNA form, the CDR3 reads TGTGCCAGCAGCTTGTACGGGACAAGAACAGGGGGGTTGTATGAAAAACTGTTTTTT.

This clonotype showed up just once. The chain has TRBV7-2 and TRBJ2-1, with 12 bases lining up with TRBD2. Germline CDR1 is SGHTA and CDR2 is FQGNSA. After removal of 3 bases from V and 3 bases from J, the junction contained 9 bases not matched to a gene. CDR3 length equals 18 residues. The CDR3 bases are TGTGCCAGCAGCTTTAGGCTAGCGGGGGGGCCGGTCTACAATGAGCAGTTCTTC. It encodes CASSFRLAGGPVYNEQFF.

The V call is TRBV29-1, the J call TRBJ2-3; TRBD2 matches 9 bases. This CDR3 is 17 amino acids long. Germline V gene lookup returns CDR1 SQVTM and CDR2 ANQGSEA. V was pared by 1 base and J by 3 bases, with 11 bases of the junction left unmatched. CDR3 in amino acids: CSVEGLAGLHGTDTQYF. The CDR3 DNA follows: TGCAGCGTTGAAGGGCTAGCGGGACTCCATGGGACAGATACGCAGTATTTT.

This clonotype has a handful of counts. J is TRBJ2-5 and V is TRBV29-1, with D perhaps TRBD2 (5 bases). The CDR3 totals 13 residues. V was shortened by 4 bases and J by 2 bases, with 11 bases between the two germline ends. CDR1 is SQVTM, CDR2 ANQGSEA, per germline. The CDR3 sequence is CSVVVGVQETQYF. CDR3 sequence (DNA): TGCAGCGTTGTGGTCGGGGTTCAAGAGACCCAGTACTTC.